This entry lists 6 T cell receptor beta chains sequenced from one sample in a study of blood T cell repertoires in COVID-19. Assay used: immunoSEQ multiplex PCR; TCRdb lists only in-frame clones, some missing. The top ten clones hold about 15% of a sample with approximately 26,000 clones, approximately 80% of them seen once. Sequenced: peripheral blood. The source of these receptors is an older man with active or convalescent COVID-19.

The chain joins TRBV6-2 or TRBV6-3 to TRBJ2-2; D may be TRBD2 (5 bases). This CDR3 region has 14 residues. From germline, CDR1 is MNHEY and CDR2 SVGEGT. Trimming shortened V by 4 bases and J by 1 base, and 7 bases separated the two germline ends. CDR3 region: CASSFGLNTGELFF. CDR3 nucleotide sequence: TGTGCCAGCAGTTTTGGACTGAACACCGGGGAGCTGTTTTTT.

The rearrangement joins TRBV3-1 (or the pseudogene TRBV3-2) to TRBJ1-3, with D unresolved. In germline, CDR1 is LGHDT, CDR2 YNNKEL (reference sequence). V was cut by 0 bases and J by 4 bases, with 16 bases left in between. The CDR3 is made up of 17 amino acids. The CDR3 region has the DNA TGTGCCAGCAGCCAAGAATCTCCCGGGGTCAAAGGAAACACCATATATTTT. Its protein is CASSQESPGVKGNTIYF.

This chain joins TRBV11-2 and TRBJ2-5; 7 nucleotides agree with TRBD2. CDR3 length equals 17 residues. Germline loops: CDR1 SGHAT, CDR2 FQNNGV. Trimming removed 4 bases from V and 5 bases from J; junction bases left unmatched: 16. Written as DNA, the CDR3 is TGTGCCAGCAGCTGGGAGGGCTGGGGCAGGGTTGCGGAGACCCAGTACTTC. Encoded protein: CASSWEGWGRVAETQYF.

This chain uses TRBV18 with TRBJ1-5, with a weak D call TRBD1 (6 bases). CDR1 KGHSH and CDR2 LQKENI come from the germline V gene. The CDR3 totals 14 residues. V was clipped by 4 bases and J by 3 bases, with 10 bases between them. The CDR3 DNA reads as TGTGCCAGCTCACAGGACAGTCTCAATCAGCCCCAGCATTTT. Translation gives CASSQDSLNQPQHF.

The V call is TRBV6-1, the J call TRBJ2-1, with D maybe TRBD2 (5 bases). The CDR3 has 12 residues. Germline loops: CDR1 MNHNS, CDR2 SASEGT. Trimming cost V 3 bases and J 7 bases, with 7 bases left between them. The CDR3 nucleotides read TGTGCCAGCAGTGAGGGAGTGAATGAGCAGTTCTTC. As protein: CASSEGVNEQFF.

This sequence joins TRBV19 and TRBJ2-7; 9 bases align to TRBD2. Per germline, CDR1 LNHDA and CDR2 SQIVND (reference sequence). With 4 bases clipped from V and 2 bases from J, the junction kept 3 bases outside the gene matches. CDR3 length: 14 residues. The CDR3 DNA is TGTGCCAGTAGTAGGCTAGCGGGGACCTACGAGCAGTACTTC. Protein sequence: CASSRLAGTYEQYF.